These 10 T cell receptor beta chains originate from one sample sequenced in a study of blood T cells in healthy people across ages. Then a second PCR, running roughly 6 to 11 cycles, was carried out with a sample-barcoded 5' primer and a J-beta primer mix. Each CDR3 protein gets one entry after TCRdb re-called the 5' RACE reads with MiXCR. The sample contains about 670,000 distinct CDR3 sequences, less than 45% of which appear only once. The material sequenced was blood. The receptors derive from a man at least 80 years old in good health.

A few counts support this clonotype. The genes are TRBV20-1 and TRBJ2-7; 12 bases fit TRBD2. V shed 3 bases and J 6 bases; nucleotides not matched to a gene: 12. Germline CDR1 reads DFQATT; CDR2 reads SNEGSKA (reference sequence). The CDR3 contains 16 residues. The CDR3 protein is CSARTSGRMGTSEQYF. The CDR3 bases are TGCAGTGCTAGGACTAGCGGGAGAATGGGGACTTCCGAGCAGTACTTC.

This chain joins TRBV5-1 and TRBJ2-3; D is possibly TRBD1 (6 bases). Germline V CDR1 and CDR2: SGHRS, YFSETQ. The CDR3 has 16 amino acids. Trimming stripped 3 bases from V and 1 base from J, with 15 bases between. The CDR3 DNA is TGCGCCAGCAGCTCCGGGACAACGACTGGCACAGATACGCAGTATTTT. As protein: CASSSGTTTGTDTQYF. Looking up the rest from reference TRBV5-1 and TRBJ2-3 gives the full variable domain: KAGVTQTPRYLIKTRGQQVTLSCSPISGHRSVSWYQQTPGQGLQFLFEYFSETQRNKGNFPGRFSGRQFSNSRSEMNVSTLELGDSALYLCASSSGTTTGTDTQYFGPGTRLTVL.

The chain links TRBV5-1 to TRBJ2-5; D might be TRBD1 or TRBD2, each matching 7 bases. Deletions cut 3 bases from V and 11 bases from J, with 14 bases between. The length of the CDR3 is 12 residues. Germline CDR1 is SGHRS and CDR2 is YFSETQ. The CDR3 region is CASSSQGGIQYF. The CDR3 DNA reads as TGCGCCAGCAGCTCCCAGGGGGGGATTCAGTACTTC.

V and J are TRBV10-3 and TRBJ1-2; TRBD1 matches 7 bases. CDR3 length: 14 residues. The J segment lost 2 bases and the V segment lost 3 bases, leaving 3 bases of the junction unmatched. Per the germline V gene, CDR1 is ENHRY and CDR2 is SYGVKD. CDR3 loop: CAISEGRGNYGYTF. CDR3 nucleotides: TGTGCCATCAGTGAAGGCAGGGGGAACTATGGCTACACCTTC.

There are a few counts of this clonotype. The rearrangement links TRBV2 to TRBJ1-5; 7 bases match TRBD1. The V gene end was trimmed by 3 bases and the J gene end by 4 bases; junction bases not matched to a gene: 6. The CDR3 contains 15 residues. Germline V gene sequence: CDR1 SNHLY, CDR2 FYNNEI. CDR3 in amino acids: CASSDEGQSNQPQHF. The DNA of the CDR3 is TGTGCCAGCAGTGATGAGGGACAGTCTAATCAGCCCCAGCATTTT.

This clonotype was seen more than once but under ten times. The chain joins TRBV20-1 to TRBJ2-7; TRBD2 matches at 7 bases. The ends lost 3 bases at V and 5 bases at J; junction bases unmatched: 4. The CDR3 consists of 12 residues. CDR1 DFQATT and CDR2 SNEGSKA come from the germline V gene (reference sequence). The CDR3, as DNA: TGCAGTGCTAGCTCCAGCGGGAACGAGCAGTACTTC. Translation: CSASSSGNEQYF.

A few counts support this clonotype. One junction end disagrees with the germline gene, perhaps due to a read error. The gene calls are TRBV10-3 and TRBJ2-4; TRBD1 matches 11 bases. This CDR3 is 16 amino acids long. Germline V gene sequence: CDR1 ENHRY, CDR2 SYGVKD. As DNA, the CDR3 is TGTGTCATCAGTGCGGCCGGGACAGGGGGTCGTAACATTCAGTACTTC. This translates into CVISAAGTGGRNIQYF.

CDR3 nucleotides: TGTGCCAGCAGAGGACAGGGCAGTAATAATTCACCCCTCCACTTT. This gives the protein CASRGQGSNNSPLHF. The V gene is TRBV27, the J gene TRBJ1-6; 8 bases align to TRBD1. Germline lookup yields CDR1 MNHEY and CDR2 SMNVEV (reference sequence). J was trimmed by 5 bases and V by 6 bases; bases with no gene match: 6. This CDR3 comprises 15 residues.

Only a few counts were recorded for this clonotype. This chain connects TRBV24-1 to TRBJ2-7; 9 bases match TRBD1. The V gene end was trimmed by 6 bases and the J gene end by 2 bases; junction bases not matched to a gene: 4. The CDR3 has 14 amino acids. Germline CDR1 and CDR2: KGHDR and SFDVKD. This chain's CDR3 is CATSRGTGTYEQYF. CDR3 coding DNA: TGTGCCACCAGTAGGGGGACAGGGACCTACGAGCAGTACTTC.

The count of this clonotype is one. J is TRBJ1-2 and V is TRBV6-5; D not certain. V was cut by 5 bases and J by 3 bases, with 13 bases left in between. Germline V gene lookup returns CDR1 MNHEY and CDR2 SVGAGI. The CDR3 has 14 amino acids. CDR3 sequence: CASSDGLADYGYTF. CDR3 coding DNA: TGTGCCAGCAGTGACGGCCTAGCCGACTATGGCTACACCTTC.